This T cell receptor (beta chain) was recorded in a study of blood T cells in healthy people across ages. Study-wide results and caveats: Researchers judged that diversity estimates from one million T cells fell short of true values.

PCR was performed a second time for about 7 to 11 cycles using a sample-barcoded 5' primer and a J-beta primer mix. TCRdb ran MiXCR on the 5' RACE reads and lists one entry per CDR3 protein. The sample lists 800,000 to 950,000 distinct CDR3 sequences; 25% to 30% were seen once. The CDR3 is made up of 13 amino acids. As regards this clonotype: What it recognizes is unknown. A single base separates this from a much larger clone, so it may be a read error.

The same data also went into a second study, on T cells of mothers and their children. As that study records: Related and unrelated pairs show similar shaping of TCR recombination output by thymic selection.

The sample was blood. This TCR was sampled from a woman aged 40 to 49 in good health. V and J are TRBV12-3 or TRBV12-4 and TRBJ1-5; no firm D call. The CDR3 region is CASKAGVWQPRHF. The DNA of the CDR3 is TGTGCCAGCAAGGCGGGTGTATGGCAGCCCCGGCATTTT.